This T cell receptor (beta chain) derives from a study of beta chain features in type 1 diabetes. Study at large: All samples combined gave about 100 million sorted cells for examination.

On this clone: The target antigen is unknown.

Study-level findings and limits: Reduced insertions and increased deletions marked VDJ junctions in type 1 diabetes patients. Across patients, naive, central memory and Treg TCRB repertoires exhibited apparently greater similarity than was observed across healthy donors.

The entirety of the isolated RNA underwent reverse transcription, so expressed TCRB transcripts were sequenced. Sequencing used immunoSEQ multiplex PCR; TCRdb keeps in-frame clones, though not all of them. The table shows roughly 40,000 clones, with about half occurring only once. The CDR3 covers 15 residues. In germline, CDR1 is MNHNS, CDR2 SASEGT. After removal of 4 bases from V and 5 bases from J, the junction contained 7 bases not matched to a gene. Cells sorted by CD45RO/CCR7/CD25/CD127/CD95/CD27 comprised CD4+ naive, central memory, regulatory and stem cell-like memory cells. The sequencing input was central memory CD4+ T cells from blood. This receptor was obtained from a young woman in good health. The chain carries TRBV6-1 and TRBJ2-5; 10 bases line up with TRBD1. The CDR3 DNA follows: TGTGCCAGCAGTGTGGGACAGGGGTCGGGGGAGACCCAGTACTTC. It yields the protein CASSVGQGSGETQYF.